The rows below give T cell receptor beta chains drawn from one sample of a study of metastatic and nonmetastatic thyroid tumors. TCRdb re-called the PCR reads via MiXCR. Of 40,000 or so clones listed, about 14% are singletons. Source material: blood. Receptors were obtained from a female donor with papillary thyroid cancer or a benign thyroid nodule (not recorded which). Some clones in this sample may be carry-over from other donors' samples. Both conserved end residues are part of each CDR3. D genes are given only for firm matches. Where a row states a size, it is once, few, many or the class of an expanded clone; other rows omit it.

d_call,v_call,clone_size,j_call,cdr3_aa,cdr3_nt
NA,TRBV11-3,few,TRBJ2-2,CASSAVRTWNTGELFF,TGTGCCAGCAGCGCTGTCCGGACATGGAACACCGGGGAGCTGTTTTTT
NA,TRBV7-2,many,TRBJ2-1,CASSSTGLRGSYNEQFF,TGTGCCAGCAGCTCTACGGGCCTTAGGGGCTCCTACAATGAGCAGTTCTTC
NA,TRBV6-2/TRBV6-3,NA,TRBJ2-6,CATYSLGRSGSNVLTF,TGTGCCACCTACAGTTTAGGGCGGTCTGGGTCCAACGTCCTGACTTTC
NA,TRBV7-3,many,TRBJ2-7,CASSLGNANDEQYF,TGTGCCAGCAGCTTAGGGAACGCTAACGACGAGCAGTACTTC
NA,TRBV7-2,many,TRBJ2-5,CASSFGPTQYF,TGTGCCAGCAGCTTCGGTCCGACCCAGTACTTC
NA,TRBV6-1,few,TRBJ2-2,CASTSENTLELFF,TGTGCCAGCACTAGCGAGAACACCTTGGAGCTGTTTTTT
NA,TRBV29-1,many,TRBJ2-1,CSGGRAGSEQFF,TGCAGCGGTGGTAGGGCGGGTTCTGAGCAGTTCTTC
TRBD1,TRBV2,NA,TRBJ2-2,CASRPGTGRIGELFF,TGTGCCAGCAGACCCGGGACAGGGCGGATCGGGGAGCTGTTTTTT
NA,TRBV5-4,many,TRBJ2-5,CASSSVERQETQYF,TGTGCCAGCAGCAGCGTCGAGCGGCAAGAGACCCAGTACTTC
TRBD2,TRBV20-1,many,TRBJ2-7,CSAYRLAGNRSGIFYEQYF,TGCAGTGCTTATAGACTAGCGGGAAACCGGAGTGGCATTTTCTACGAGCAGTACTTC
NA,TRBV20-1,many,TRBJ2-3,CSASSPVSTDTQYF,TGCAGTGCTAGCTCGCCGGTATCAACAGATACGCAGTATTTT
NA,TRBV5-1,many,TRBJ2-5,CASSLLDGAAQYF,TGCGCCAGCAGCTTGCTGGACGGGGCGGCCCAGTACTTC
NA,TRBV28,many,TRBJ2-1,CASSFLRSSYNEQFF,TGTGCCAGCAGTTTTCTCCGGAGCTCCTACAATGAGCAGTTCTTC
TRBD1,TRBV27,many,TRBJ2-7,CAVAQGVLYEQYF,TGTGCCGTGGCGCAGGGGGTCCTCTACGAGCAGTACTTC
TRBD1,TRBV27,many,TRBJ2-3,CASSGTGPTDTQYF,TGTGCCAGCAGTGGGACAGGGCCCACAGATACGCAGTATTTT
TRBD2,TRBV20-1,many,TRBJ2-1,CSASSSGGPNEQFF,TGCAGTGCCTCTAGCTCGGGAGGGCCGAATGAGCAGTTCTTC
TRBD1,TRBV5-1,many,TRBJ2-3,CASSLPTGSTDTQYF,TGCGCCAGCAGTCTCCCGACAGGGTCCACAGATACGCAGTATTTT
NA,TRBV7-9,many,TRBJ1-6,CASCRDLNNSPLHF,TGTGCCAGCTGTCGGGACTTAAATAATTCACCCCTCCACTTT
TRBD2,TRBV20-1,many,TRBJ2-7,CSATPGGVTYEQYF,TGCAGTGCTACCCCGGGAGGGGTTACCTACGAGCAGTACTTC
TRBD2,TRBV12-3/TRBV12-4,few,TRBJ2-2,CASRTGSSGTIGTGELFF,TGTGCCAGCAGAACGGGTTCTAGCGGGACGATTGGTACCGGGGAGCTGTTTTTT
NA,TRBV28,NA,TRBJ1-6,CASSLDSVNSPLHF,TGTGCCAGCAGTCTCGACAGTGTGAATTCACCCCTCCACTTT
NA,TRBV7-9,many,TRBJ1-4,CASSLRAGNEKLFF,TGTGCCAGCAGCTTACGAGCAGGGAATGAAAAACTGTTTTTT
NA,TRBV5-8,many,TRBJ2-3,CASTRRSTDTQYF,TGTGCCAGCACACGTAGAAGCACAGATACGCAGTATTTT
TRBD1,TRBV20-1,many,TRBJ2-5,CSAHWTGGGQETQYF,TGCAGTGCTCACTGGACAGGGGGCGGCCAAGAGACCCAGTACTTC
NA,TRBV27,many,TRBJ2-2,CASKNRVTGELFF,TGTGCCAGCAAAAACAGGGTTACCGGGGAGCTGTTTTTT
NA,TRBV14,many,TRBJ2-1,CASSPGTVEQFF,TGTGCCAGCAGCCCTGGGACGGTTGAGCAGTTCTTC
NA,TRBV29-1,NA,TRBJ1-4,CSVSSTNEKLFF,TGCAGCGTTAGCTCAACTAATGAAAAACTGTTTTTT
NA,TRBV27,NA,TRBJ2-7,CASSYNYGSFYEQYF,TGTGCCAGCAGTTATAATTACGGGTCCTTCTACGAGCAGTACTTC
TRBD1,TRBV7-6,many,TRBJ1-3,CASSSLTGAGNTIYF,TGTGCCAGCAGCTCCTTGACAGGGGCCGGAAACACCATATATTTT
NA,TRBV25-1,NA,TRBJ2-7,CDSRYGFPNEQYF,TGTGACAGCAGGTACGGGTTCCCCAACGAGCAGTACTTC